Detailed here is one TCR beta chain. The data stem from a study of blood T cell repertoires in COVID-19. For the study at large: The analysed material was cDNA or gDNA that came from T cells, B-cell-depleted T cells, or PBMCs.

TCRdb's copy holds only in-frame clones and misses some; the assay was immunoSEQ multiplex PCR. The sample carries some 240,000 clones, 82% recorded once. Sequencing was done on a sample of peripheral blood. This clonotype was sampled from an older woman with active or convalescent COVID-19.

CDR3 residues: CASSRDRAEQYF. CDR3 nucleotide sequence: TGTGCCAGCAGCCGCGACAGGGCCGAGCAGTACTTC. The V call is TRBV5-4, the J call TRBJ2-7; 7 bases are a match to TRBD1. The trim removed 4 bases at V and 6 bases at J, leaving 4 bases unmatched. The CDR3 runs 12 residues. Germline V gene sequence: CDR1 SGHNT, CDR2 YYREEE (reference sequence).